These T cell receptor beta chains were read from a single sample in a study of blood T cell repertoires in COVID-19. Clones were sequenced by immunoSEQ multiplex PCR, and TCRdb holds only the in-frame ones, with some missing. The repertoire has 110,000 or so clones, approximately 89% of them found once; the top ten carry approximately 5.1%. The sample consisted of peripheral blood. Receptors originate from a woman aged 60 to 75 with COVID-19, enrolled during active disease. The CDR3 runs from the conserved cysteine through the conserved F or W. Each record gives: J gene, D gene, clone size, V gene, CDR3 DNA, CDR3 protein. The D gene is left open where the match is weak. Expanded clones are given a class, and other clones once, few, many or no size at all.

TRBJ1-1 | TRBD1 | NA | TRBV28 | TGTGCCAGCATTATAAACGCCGGGACAGGGGTTACTGAAGCTTTCTTT | CASIINAGTGVTEAFF
TRBJ1-5 | NA | NA | TRBV19 | TGTGCCAGTAGTCCCCGGGTCTACAATCAGCCCCAGCATTTT | CASSPRVYNQPQHF
TRBJ1-4 | NA | NA | TRBV11-2 | TGTGCCAGCAGCTTAGATATGAGTAATGAAAAACTGTTTTTT | CASSLDMSNEKLFF
TRBJ1-1 | TRBD1 | NA | TRBV3-1/TRBV3-2 | TGTGCCAGCAGCCCGGAGGGGGCTTCGGGGGACACTGAAGCTTTCTTT | CASSPEGASGDTEAFF
TRBJ1-4 | TRBD1 | NA | TRBV7-3 | TGTGCCAGCAGCCCCACAGGGGGCGATGAAAAACTGTTTTTT | CASSPTGGDEKLFF
TRBJ1-6 | NA | NA | TRBV5-6 | TGTGCCAGCAGAACCAGGTTCGCTAATTCACCCCTCCACTTT | CASRTRFANSPLHF
TRBJ2-5 | TRBD1 | few | TRBV18 | TGTGCCAGCTCTTCAACCGGGACAGGGGTCCAAGAGACCCAGTACTTC | CASSSTGTGVQETQYF
TRBJ1-6 | NA | NA | TRBV7-9 | TGTGCCAGCAGCTTAGTGACATTTAATTCACCCCTCCACTTT | CASSLVTFNSPLHF
TRBJ1-2 | TRBD1 | NA | TRBV9 | TGTGCCAGCAGTGGGACAGGGGACAGGGGTGACTATGGCTACACCTTC | CASSGTGDRGDYGYTF
TRBJ1-1 | NA | NA | TRBV5-6 | TGTGCCAGCAGCGTGGGGGGGCGGACTGAAGCTTTCTTT | CASSVGGRTEAFF
TRBJ2-3 | TRBD2 | NA | TRBV5-6 | TGTGCCAGCAGCTTGGAGAGCGGGGGGGCCGATACGCAGTATTTT | CASSLESGGADTQYF
TRBJ1-1 | TRBD1 | NA | TRBV6-5 | TGTGCCAGCAGGGAGGGACAGGGGCTGGTTGAAGCTTTCTTT | CASREGQGLVEAFF
TRBJ2-7 | NA | NA | TRBV7-5 | TGTGCCAGAAGCTTAGTAGGGGCCCCCTACGAGCAGTACTTC | CARSLVGAPYEQYF
TRBJ1-1 | NA | NA | TRBV25-1 | TGTGCCAGCAAAGGACAGAACACTGAAGCTTTCTTT | CASKGQNTEAFF
TRBJ2-3 | TRBD2 | NA | TRBV7-7 | TGTGCTAGCAGCCCAGCGGGGGGGTTGGATACGCAGTATTTT | CASSPAGGLDTQYF
TRBJ1-1 | NA | few | TRBV3-1/TRBV3-2 | TGTGCCAGCAGCCGCACAGTCGAAGGAACTGAAGCTTTCTTT | CASSRTVEGTEAFF
TRBJ2-1 | TRBD2 | NA | TRBV11-3 | TGTGCCAGCAGCCTTCGGACTAGCGGGAACAATGAGCAGTTCTTC | CASSLRTSGNNEQFF
TRBJ1-1 | NA | NA | TRBV7-2 | TGTGCCAGCAGCCGCGGGGGAGACACTGAAGCTTTCTTT | CASSRGGDTEAFF
TRBJ1-4 | TRBD1 | NA | TRBV19 | TGTGCCAGTAGTGACAACAGGGGGCTTGGTGAAAAACTGTTTTTT | CASSDNRGLGEKLFF
TRBJ2-1 | NA | NA | TRBV11-3 | TGTGCCAGCAGCTTAGATAGCCAGGGGGGAAGGAATGAGCAGTTCTTC | CASSLDSQGGRNEQFF
TRBJ2-5 | TRBD2 | NA | TRBV3-1/TRBV3-2 | TGTGCCAGCAGCCGAGAAAGCGGGGGGGTCATGGAGACCCAGTACTTC | CASSRESGGVMETQYF
TRBJ2-7 | NA | few | TRBV5-1 | TGCGCCAGCAGCTTATCACAGGGTTTACACGAGCAGTACTTC | CASSLSQGLHEQYF
TRBJ1-2 | TRBD1 | NA | TRBV27 | TGTGCCAGCAGACTCACAGGGGGGGGTCCCAACTATGGCTACACCTTC | CASRLTGGGPNYGYTF
TRBJ1-1 | NA | NA | TRBV5-1 | TGCGCCAGCACGCAACAGGGAGACACTGAAGCTTTCTTT | CASTQQGDTEAFF